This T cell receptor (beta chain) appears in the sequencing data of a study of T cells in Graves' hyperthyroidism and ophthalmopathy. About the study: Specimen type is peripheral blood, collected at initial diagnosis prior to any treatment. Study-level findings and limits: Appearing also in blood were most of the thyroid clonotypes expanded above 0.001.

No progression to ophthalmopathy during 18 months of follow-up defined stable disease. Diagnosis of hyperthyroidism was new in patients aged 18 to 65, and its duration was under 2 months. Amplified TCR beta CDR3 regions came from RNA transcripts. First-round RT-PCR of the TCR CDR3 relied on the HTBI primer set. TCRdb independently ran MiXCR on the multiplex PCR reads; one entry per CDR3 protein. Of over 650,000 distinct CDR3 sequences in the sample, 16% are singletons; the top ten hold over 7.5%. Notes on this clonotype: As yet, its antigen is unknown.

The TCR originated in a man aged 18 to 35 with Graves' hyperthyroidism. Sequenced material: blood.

The CDR3: CASNVRSFTGYTF. In DNA form, the CDR3 reads TGTGCCAGCAACGTACGAAGCTTCACGGGCTACACCTTC. The chain carries TRBV6-2 or TRBV6-3 and TRBJ1-2; unclear D gene. Germline CDR1 is MNHEY and CDR2 is SVGEGT. V was cut by 7 bases and J by 8 bases, with 17 bases left in between. This CDR3 has 13 amino acids.